The rows below give T cell receptor beta chains drawn from one sample of a study of blood T cell repertoires in COVID-19. This table comes from immunoSEQ multiplex PCR, and its TCRdb copy is limited to in-frame clones, with some not included. Here the sample spans more than 65,000 clones, about four fifths being singletons. The specimen was peripheral blood. These receptors all come from a woman aged 70-85 years with acute or convalescent COVID-19. Both conserved end residues are part of each CDR3. Each record gives: CDR3 protein, CDR3 DNA, clone size, J gene, D gene, V gene. A D gene is named only where the DNA matches it firmly. Size is omitted from some rows. Given values are once, few, many or a class for expanded clones.

CDR3aa: CASSRGQGGPYEQYF
CDR3nt: TGCGCCAGCAGCCGCGGGCAGGGGGGTCCCTACGAGCAGTACTTC
abundance: .
j_gene: TRBJ2-7
d_gene: .
v_gene: TRBV5-1

CDR3aa: CASSLMGASGTTGELFF
CDR3nt: TGTGCCAGCAGCTTAATGGGGGCTAGCGGAACCACCGGGGAGCTGTTTTTT
abundance: .
j_gene: TRBJ2-2
d_gene: .
v_gene: TRBV7-6

CDR3aa: CASSQDWGQGGGYTF
CDR3nt: TGTGCCAGCAGCCAAGATTGGGGACAGGGAGGCGGCTACACCTTC
abundance: few
j_gene: TRBJ1-2
d_gene: TRBD1
v_gene: TRBV4-2

CDR3aa: CSVEEGQEAYGYTF
CDR3nt: TGCAGCGTTGAAGAGGGACAGGAGGCCTATGGCTACACCTTC
abundance: .
j_gene: TRBJ1-2
d_gene: TRBD1
v_gene: TRBV29-1

CDR3aa: CASSSLGGAQGYTF
CDR3nt: TGTGCCAGCAGCTCCTTAGGGGGGGCTCAGGGCTACACCTTC
abundance: .
j_gene: TRBJ1-2
d_gene: .
v_gene: TRBV3-1/TRBV3-2

CDR3aa: CASSSPRGGSSYEQYF
CDR3nt: TGTGCCAGCAGCTCCCCTCGCGGCGGGAGCTCCTACGAGCAGTACTTC
abundance: .
j_gene: TRBJ2-7
d_gene: TRBD2
v_gene: TRBV7-9

CDR3aa: CAWSVKSFRYSPLHF
CDR3nt: TGTGCCTGGAGTGTTAAATCCTTTCGGTATTCACCCCTCCACTTT
abundance: .
j_gene: TRBJ1-6
d_gene: .
v_gene: TRBV30

CDR3aa: CASSDRGFGNQPQHF
CDR3nt: TGCGCCAGCAGTGACAGGGGGTTCGGGAATCAGCCCCAGCATTTT
abundance: .
j_gene: TRBJ1-5
d_gene: TRBD1
v_gene: TRBV10-2

CDR3aa: CASSQRGSAYEQYF
CDR3nt: TGTGCCAGCAGCCAACGCGGGAGCGCCTACGAGCAGTACTTC
abundance: .
j_gene: TRBJ2-7
d_gene: TRBD2
v_gene: TRBV3-1/TRBV3-2

CDR3aa: CASGLDTGSNQPQHF
CDR3nt: TGTGCTAGTGGTTTAGATACAGGCTCCAATCAGCCCCAGCATTTT
abundance: .
j_gene: TRBJ1-5
d_gene: .
v_gene: TRBV12-5

CDR3aa: CASSVGQGLGQETQYF
CDR3nt: TGTGCCAGCAGCGTAGGACAGGGGTTAGGACAAGAGACCCAGTACTTC
abundance: .
j_gene: TRBJ2-5
d_gene: TRBD1
v_gene: TRBV9

CDR3aa: CAIRPGTGRNTEAFF
CDR3nt: TGTGCCATCCGTCCCGGGACAGGGAGGAACACTGAAGCTTTCTTT
abundance: .
j_gene: TRBJ1-1
d_gene: TRBD1
v_gene: TRBV10-3

CDR3aa: CASSPGTGIYEQYF
CDR3nt: TGTGCCAGCTCACCCGGGACAGGGATCTACGAGCAGTACTTC
abundance: .
j_gene: TRBJ2-7
d_gene: TRBD1
v_gene: TRBV18

CDR3aa: CASSATAFLNYGYTF
CDR3nt: TGTGCCAGTAGTGCCACAGCTTTTCTAAACTATGGCTACACCTTC
abundance: .
j_gene: TRBJ1-2
d_gene: .
v_gene: TRBV19

CDR3aa: CASSLGEGGNQPQHF
CDR3nt: TGCGCCAGCAGCTTGGGTGAGGGAGGCAATCAGCCCCAGCATTTT
abundance: .
j_gene: TRBJ1-5
d_gene: .
v_gene: TRBV5-1

CDR3aa: CASTSGSYNEKLFF
CDR3nt: TGTGCCAGCACTTCGGGGTCCTACAATGAAAAACTGTTTTTT
abundance: .
j_gene: TRBJ1-4
d_gene: .
v_gene: TRBV2

CDR3aa: CASSQGTSHPNEQFF
CDR3nt: TGTGCCAGCAGCCAAGGGACTAGCCACCCCAATGAGCAGTTCTTC
abundance: .
j_gene: TRBJ2-1
d_gene: TRBD2
v_gene: TRBV3-1/TRBV3-2

CDR3aa: CASSLGGSLGETQYF
CDR3nt: TGTGCCAGCAGCTTGGGGGGGAGTTTGGGAGAGACCCAGTACTTC
abundance: .
j_gene: TRBJ2-5
d_gene: TRBD2
v_gene: TRBV7-9